This is a list of T cell receptor beta chains from one sample in a study of T cells after somatic rescue of genetic block. Measured with immunoSEQ multiplex PCR; TCRdb has only the in-frame clones, and not every one. The data show approximately 71,000 clones, 92% seen once. What was sequenced was peripheral blood mononuclear cells (PBMCs). These receptors were taken from a man aged 35 to 55. CDR3s include the opening cysteine and the closing phenylalanine or tryptophan. Fields, in order: CDR3 protein, CDR3 DNA, D gene, J gene, clone size, CDR3 length, V gene. D genes are given only for firm matches. Part of the rows lack a size; the others show once, few, many or a class for expanded clones.

CASSGQGANTGELFF TGTGCCAGCAGCGGACAGGGGGCGAACACCGGGGAGCTGTTTTTT TRBD1 TRBJ2-2 - 15 TRBV2
CASSQRGSIIYNEQFF TGTGCCAGCAGCCAAAGGGGCTCAATAATATACAATGAGCAGTTCTTC - TRBJ2-1 - 16 TRBV14
CASSQARTFETGELFF TGCGCCAGCAGCCAAGCTCGGACATTTGAAACCGGGGAGCTGTTTTTT - TRBJ2-2 - 16 TRBV4-3
CASSQQIGTFTGELFF TGTGCCAGCAGCCAACAGATAGGCACGTTCACCGGGGAGCTGTTTTTT - TRBJ2-2 - 16 TRBV4-2
CASSLMTSGESETQYF TGCGCCAGCAGCTTGATGACTAGCGGAGAGTCGGAGACCCAGTACTTC TRBD2 TRBJ2-5 once 16 TRBV5-1
CASSLGTSGSYEQYF TGTGCCAGCAGTTTAGGGACTAGCGGGAGTTACGAGCAGTACTTC TRBD2 TRBJ2-7 once 15 TRBV28
CASSLDQGTRPYNEQFF TGCGCCAGCAGCTTGGACCAGGGGACCCGACCCTACAATGAGCAGTTCTTC - TRBJ2-1 - 17 TRBV5-1
CASSYAWEGYEQYF TGTGCCAGCAGTTACGCGTGGGAGGGGTACGAGCAGTACTTC TRBD2 TRBJ2-7 once 14 TRBV6-5
CASSLAGKSFEQYF TGTGCCAGCAGCTTGGCCGGGAAGTCGTTCGAGCAGTACTTC - TRBJ2-7 once 14 TRBV5-4
CASSPRRGALGETQYF TGCGCCAGCAGCCCCCGGCGGGGGGCCCTCGGAGAGACCCAGTACTTC TRBD2 TRBJ2-5 - 16 TRBV5-1
CASTRQGYNQPQHF TGTGCCAGCACCAGACAGGGGTACAATCAGCCCCAGCATTTT TRBD1 TRBJ1-5 few 14 TRBV6-1
CASSDTQGDIQYF TGCGCCAGCAGTGATACCCAGGGCGACATTCAGTACTTC - TRBJ2-4 - 13 TRBV10-2
CASSHGTSGTLGNEQFF TGTGCCAGCAGCCACGGGACTAGCGGGACCCTGGGCAATGAGCAGTTCTTC TRBD2 TRBJ2-1 - 17 TRBV5-4
CASSHRQGSYEQYF TGCGCCAGCAGCCACCGACAGGGCTCCTACGAGCAGTACTTC TRBD1 TRBJ2-7 - 14 TRBV4-1
CASSAYVDANTGELFF TGTGCCAGCAGCGCCTACGTGGACGCGAACACCGGGGAGCTGTTTTTT - TRBJ2-2 - 16 TRBV7-8
CASSQDARAYEQYF TGCGCCAGCAGCCAAGACGCGCGAGCCTACGAGCAGTACTTC - TRBJ2-7 - 14 TRBV4-1
CASSATGANYGYTF TGTGCCAGCAGCGCGACAGGGGCCAACTATGGCTACACCTTC TRBD1 TRBJ1-2 - 14 TRBV9
CASRFAYEQYF TGTGCCAGCAGATTCGCCTACGAGCAGTACTTC - TRBJ2-7 - 11 TRBV28
CASSLNSGGLQPQHF TGTGCCAGCAGCTTAAATTCAGGGGGTCTTCAGCCCCAGCATTTT TRBD1 TRBJ1-5 - 15 TRBV7-8
CASSLNSSPGGYTF TGCGCCAGCAGCTTGAATTCATCCCCGGGGGGCTACACCTTC - TRBJ1-2 - 14 TRBV5-1
CASSKESGPPAAYGYTF TGTGCCAGCAGCAAAGAATCCGGGCCCCCAGCAGCTTATGGCTACACCTTC - TRBJ1-2 few 17 TRBV21-1
CASSVAGTSGSDTQYF TGTGCCAGCAGCGTAGCAGGGACTAGCGGATCAGATACGCAGTATTTT TRBD2 TRBJ2-3 - 16 TRBV9
CASTQIFRTSNQPQHF TGTGCCAGCACCCAGATTTTTAGAACTAGCAATCAGCCCCAGCATTTT - TRBJ1-5 - 16 TRBV2
CASGPLGRQVTGELFF TGTGCCAGCGGCCCTCTCGGGAGGCAGGTCACCGGGGAGCTGTTTTTT TRBD2 TRBJ2-2 - 16 TRBV28
CASSYSIRSGNTIYF TGTGCCAGCAGTTACTCGATCCGCTCTGGAAACACCATATATTTT - TRBJ1-3 - 15 TRBV6-5
CATSEYQETQYF TGTGCCACTTCGGAGTACCAAGAGACCCAGTACTTC - TRBJ2-5 - 12 TRBV6-1
CASRAGGPYEQYF TGTGCCAGCAGGGCGGGGGGCCCCTACGAGCAGTACTTC TRBD2 TRBJ2-7 - 13 TRBV6-5
CASSLSPTGNTGELFF TGTGCCAGCAGTTTGTCCCCCACTGGGAACACCGGGGAGCTGTTTTTT - TRBJ2-2 - 16 TRBV27
CASSKWVRGQETQYF TGCGCCAGCAGTAAATGGGTGCGGGGTCAAGAGACCCAGTACTTC - TRBJ2-5 - 15 TRBV5-1
CASSLVEEVGTQYF TGTGCCAGCAGCTTGGTAGAGGAGGTGGGTACGCAGTATTTT - TRBJ2-3 - 14 TRBV5-6
CASSPRTSANYGYTF TGTGCCAGCAGCCCACGGACAAGTGCTAACTATGGCTACACCTTC - TRBJ1-2 - 15 TRBV5-6
CASSRRLAGGPGDTQYF TGCGCCAGCAGCCGCCGACTAGCGGGAGGGCCGGGAGATACGCAGTATTTT TRBD2 TRBJ2-3 - 17 TRBV4-3